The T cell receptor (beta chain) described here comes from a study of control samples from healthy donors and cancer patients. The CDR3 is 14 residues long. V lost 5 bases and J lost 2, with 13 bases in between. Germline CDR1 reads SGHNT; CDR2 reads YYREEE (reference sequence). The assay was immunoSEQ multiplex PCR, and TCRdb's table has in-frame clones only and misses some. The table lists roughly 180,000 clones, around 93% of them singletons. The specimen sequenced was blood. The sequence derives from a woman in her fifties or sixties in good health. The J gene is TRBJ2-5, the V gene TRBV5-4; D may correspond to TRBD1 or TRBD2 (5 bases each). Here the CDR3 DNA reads TGTGCCAGCAGAACCGGGACCGATCAAGAGACCCAGTACTTC. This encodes CASRTGTDQETQYF. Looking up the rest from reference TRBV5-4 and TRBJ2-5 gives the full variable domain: ETGVTQSPTHLIKTRGQQVTLRCSSQSGHNTVSWYQQALGQGPQFIFQYYREEENGRGNFPPRFSGLQFPNYSSELNVNALELDDSALYLCASRTGTDQETQYFGPGTRLLVL.